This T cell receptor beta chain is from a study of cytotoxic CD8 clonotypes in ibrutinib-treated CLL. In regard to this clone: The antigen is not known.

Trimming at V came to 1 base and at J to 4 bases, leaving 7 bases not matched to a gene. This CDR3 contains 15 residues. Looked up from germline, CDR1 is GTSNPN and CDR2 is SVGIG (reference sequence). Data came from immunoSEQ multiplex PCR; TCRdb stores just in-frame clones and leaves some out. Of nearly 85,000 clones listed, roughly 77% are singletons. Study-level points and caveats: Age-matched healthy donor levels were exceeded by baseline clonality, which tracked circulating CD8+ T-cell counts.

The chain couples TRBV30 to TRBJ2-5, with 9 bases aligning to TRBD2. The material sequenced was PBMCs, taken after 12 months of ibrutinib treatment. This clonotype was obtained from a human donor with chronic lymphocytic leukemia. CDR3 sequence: CAWSASRGGAETQYF. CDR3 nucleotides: TGTGCCTGGAGTGCCTCCCGCGGGGGGGCAGAGACCCAGTACTTC.